Listed below are T cell receptor beta chains from one sample, sequenced in a study of early stage breast cancer tumors. Sequencing was performed with immunoSEQ multiplex PCR; in TCRdb, only in-frame clones are kept and a portion is missing. This sample has around 28,000 clones, with approximately 70% found just once. Sequencing was done on a sample of breast tumor tissue. Receptors were obtained from a person aged 30-39 years with breast cancer. CDR3s leave out the opening cysteine and the closing phenylalanine or tryptophan.

J gene: TRBJ2-7; V gene: TRBV9; CDR3 protein: ASSVRGLDYEQY
J gene: TRBJ2-3; V gene: TRBV5-6; CDR3 protein: ASSLDGLGADTQY
J gene: TRBJ1-3; V gene: TRBV30; CDR3 protein: AWSGGRAGNTIY
J gene: TRBJ2-7; V gene: TRBV11-2; CDR3 protein: ASSLWASASYEQY
J gene: TRBJ2-7; V gene: TRBV2; CDR3 protein: ASSAGTSGYEQY
J gene: TRBJ1-2; V gene: TRBV2; CDR3 protein: ASRLTRSLPLYYGYT
J gene: TRBJ2-3; V gene: TRBV19; CDR3 protein: ASSIAFRVVTDTQY
J gene: TRBJ2-1; V gene: TRBV30; CDR3 protein: AWSGGRSYNEQF
J gene: TRBJ2-7; V gene: TRBV2; CDR3 protein: ASKDTPTYEQY
J gene: TRBJ1-3; V gene: TRBV5-1; CDR3 protein: ASSLFGTQIGNTIY
J gene: TRBJ1-4; V gene: TRBV11-2; CDR3 protein: ASSSTSGTGEKLF
J gene: TRBJ1-1; V gene: TRBV5-1; CDR3 protein: ASTPGAANTEAF
J gene: TRBJ2-7; V gene: TRBV12-5; CDR3 protein: ASGRQGADEQY
J gene: TRBJ2-1; V gene: TRBV5-6; CDR3 protein: ASSLTSGRNNEQF
J gene: TRBJ2-2; V gene: TRBV5-1; CDR3 protein: ASSSGQLGRELF
J gene: TRBJ2-1; V gene: TRBV19; CDR3 protein: ASSTPGGLEQF
J gene: TRBJ2-3; V gene: TRBV19; CDR3 protein: ASSIGGRVEDTQY
J gene: TRBJ1-4; V gene: TRBV7-2; CDR3 protein: ASSFGTVSEKLF
J gene: TRBJ1-2; V gene: TRBV6-5; CDR3 protein: ASRGSHLNYGYT
J gene: TRBJ2-7; V gene: TRBV11-2; CDR3 protein: ASSRDRETREQY
J gene: TRBJ2-7; V gene: TRBV6-1; CDR3 protein: ASSFGLVYEQY
J gene: TRBJ2-3; V gene: TRBV6-5; CDR3 protein: ASTRGQGTDTQY
J gene: TRBJ2-3; V gene: TRBV15; CDR3 protein: ATSRDMFGFSGTGRTDTQY
J gene: TRBJ2-2; V gene: TRBV7-3; CDR3 protein: ASSPGLAANTGELF
J gene: TRBJ1-2; V gene: TRBV6-5; CDR3 protein: ASSYGTGSNYGYT
J gene: TRBJ2-3; V gene: TRBV7-6; CDR3 protein: ASRSRGTSEDTQY